These 10 T cell receptor beta chains were all obtained from the same sample, sequenced in a study of metastatic and nonmetastatic thyroid tumors. With MiXCR, TCRdb reprocessed the PCR reads. Altogether fewer than 100,000 clones are present, 15% being singletons, with the ten largest covering 3.6%. Patients were all untreated before their thyroid surgery. Sequenced: blood. The receptor set was obtained from a female donor with papillary thyroid cancer or a benign thyroid nodule (not recorded which). Some clones in this sample may be carry-over from other donors' samples.

This clone was seen ten or more times. The chain is built from TRBV6-5 and TRBJ2-3; possibly TRBD1 for D (5 bases). The CDR3 is 16 amino acids. Germline V gene lookup returns CDR1 MNHEY and CDR2 SVGAGI. Deletions cut 2 bases from V and 1 base from J, with 13 bases between. The CDR3 here is CASSYGMGPGTDTQYF. The CDR3 DNA follows: TGTGCCAGCAGTTACGGAATGGGGCCGGGCACAGATACGCAGTATTTT.

This clone has at least ten counts. The rearrangement uses TRBV7-9 and TRBJ1-2; no reliable D call. Looked up from germline, CDR1 is SEHNR and CDR2 is FQNEAQ (reference sequence). The V gene lost 1 base and the J gene lost 4 bases, with 10 bases spanning the gap. The CDR3 totals 14 residues. The CDR3 DNA reads TGTGCCAGCAGCTTAGTTGGTGACCCCTATGGCTACACCTTC. Amino acid sequence: CASSLVGDPYGYTF.

This clone was counted between two and nine times. A much larger clone is a single base away; this may be a read error. The same CDR3 can be traced to other DNA sequences in this sample. This sequence joins TRBV5-5 and TRBJ1-3, with TRBD1 as a possible D gene (5 bases). The CDR3 contains 11 residues. Germline V lookup: CDR1 SGHKS, CDR2 YYEKEE (reference sequence). Here the CDR3 DNA reads TGTGCCAGCACCGACGGGGGTAGGACTGATTTT. It yields the protein CASTDGGRTDF.

This clone was recorded a few times. V gene TRBV12-3 or TRBV12-4 combines with J gene TRBJ1-6; D unclear. Trimming stripped 4 bases from V and 12 bases from J, with 13 bases between. The CDR3 has 13 amino acids. The CDR3 DNA reads TGTGCCAGCAGTTCCCCCTGGTGTGAACCCCTCCACTTT. Its translation: CASSSPWCEPLHF.

This clone occurred many times. V gene TRBV9 combines with J gene TRBJ1-2; maybe TRBD1 (5 bases). V dropped 5 bases and J dropped 4 bases, with 18 bases sitting between them. Germline V gene data show CDR1 as SGDLS and CDR2 as YYNGEE. The CDR3 is 15 residues long. As DNA, the CDR3 is TGTGCCAGCAGTGAGCAGTTGGGGACGGTCTATGGCTACACCTTC. Translating gives CASSEQLGTVYGYTF.

In this sample, this clone turned up many times. This sequence joins TRBV29-1 and TRBJ1-2; 9 nucleotides match TRBD1. The germline V gene has CDR1 SQVTM and CDR2 ANQGSEA. The CDR3 is 12 amino acids. V was pared by 6 bases and J by 6 bases, with 5 bases of the junction left unmatched. Written as DNA, the CDR3 is TGCAGCGTCCTTGACAGGGGGAATGGCTACACCTTC. This encodes CSVLDRGNGYTF. The full variable domain, its missing parts supplied by reference TRBV29-1 and TRBJ1-2, is SAVISQKPSRDICQRGTSLTIQCQVDSQVTMMFWYRQQPGQSLTLIATANQGSEATYESGFVIDKFPISRPNLTFSTLTVSNMSPEDSSIYLCSVLDRGNGYTFGSGTRLTVV.

This clone has ten or more counts. Here the CDR3 DNA reads TGTGCCAGCCTTCCCGGGCTGAATGCTGGAAACACCATATATTTT. Translation gives CASLPGLNAGNTIYF. The V gene is TRBV11-3, the J gene TRBJ1-3; the D is unclear. Germline V gives CDR1 SGHNT, CDR2 YENEEA. The germline V and J ends were trimmed by 8 bases and 2 bases, with 16 bases remaining between them. The CDR3 covers 15 residues.

Worth noting for this clone: A much larger clonotype is one base distant, so this may be a read error. V usage is TRBV20-1 and J usage is TRBJ1-2, with TRBD1 matching 7 bases. CDR3 length: 14 residues. Germline V gives CDR1 DFQATT, CDR2 SNEGSKA (reference sequence). V lost 8 bases, J lost 7 bases, and 16 bases stayed unmatched. This CDR3 is CSSGGPQGIGGYTF. DNA of the CDR3: TGCAGTTCTGGGGGCCCACAGGGGATCGGTGGCTACACCTTC.

This clone has at least ten counts. Other DNA sequences in this sample translate to the same CDR3. CDR3 residues: CASSIGDAGAFF. CDR3 coding DNA: TGTGCCAGTAGTATTGGTGATGCTGGAGCTTTCTTT. J is TRBJ1-1 and V is TRBV19; the D is unclear. Trimming took 3 bases from V and 10 from J, leaving 12 bases between them. Germline CDR1 reads LNHDA; CDR2 reads SQIVND (reference sequence). The CDR3 spans 12 residues. The variable domain in full, with the rest retrieved from reference TRBV19 and TRBJ1-1, is DGGITQSPKYLFRKEGQNVTLSCEQNLNHDAMYWYRQDPGQGLRLIYYSQIVNDFQKGDIAEGYSVSREKKESFPLTVTSAQKNPTAFYLCASSIGDAGAFFGQGTRLTVV.

In regard to this clone: This may come from a read error, since a much larger clone is one base off. This chain uses TRBV4-1 with TRBJ1-6; 7 bases line up with TRBD1. There are 14 residues in the CDR3. Germline lookup yields CDR1 MGHRA and CDR2 YSYEKL. CDR3 bases: TGCGCCAGCACCCTATCCCTACAGGGGTCACCCATCCACTTT. Its protein product is CASTLSLQGSPIHF.